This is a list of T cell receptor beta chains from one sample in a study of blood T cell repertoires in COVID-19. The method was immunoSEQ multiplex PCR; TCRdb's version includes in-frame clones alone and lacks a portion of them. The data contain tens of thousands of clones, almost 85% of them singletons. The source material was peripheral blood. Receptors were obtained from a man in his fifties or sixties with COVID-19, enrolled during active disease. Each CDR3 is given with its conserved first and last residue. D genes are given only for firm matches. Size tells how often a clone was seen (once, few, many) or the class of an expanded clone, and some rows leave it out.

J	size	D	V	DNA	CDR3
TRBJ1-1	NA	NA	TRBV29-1	TGCAGCGTTGATAGGGGGGGCACGAACACTGAAGCTTTCTTT	CSVDRGGTNTEAFF
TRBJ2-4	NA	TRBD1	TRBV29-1	TGCAGCGTTGGGGACAGGGCCGCCAAAAACATTCAGTACTTC	CSVGDRAAKNIQYF
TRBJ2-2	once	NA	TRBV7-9	TGTGCCAGCAGCTTAGAAACAGGAGTCACCGGGGAGCTGTTTTTT	CASSLETGVTGELFF
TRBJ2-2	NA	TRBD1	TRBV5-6	TGTGCCAGCAGCTTGGGGCAGGGGGCGAGCACCGGGGAGCTGTTTTTT	CASSLGQGASTGELFF
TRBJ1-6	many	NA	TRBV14	TGTGCCAGCAGCCCCTTCGCGAATTCACCCCTCCACTTT	CASSPFANSPLHF
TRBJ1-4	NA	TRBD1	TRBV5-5	TGTGCCAGCAGCTTGGGACAGGGGACATGGGGTAGTGAAAAACTGTTTTTT	CASSLGQGTWGSEKLFF
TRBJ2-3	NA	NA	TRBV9	TGTGCCAGCAGCGGGGGTTTCCTAGCGCCAGATACGCAGTATTTT	CASSGGFLAPDTQYF
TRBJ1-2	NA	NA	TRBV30	TGTGCCTGGAGTCCGCGGGCCTCCCGGGGCTACACCTTC	CAWSPRASRGYTF
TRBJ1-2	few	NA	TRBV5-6	TGTGCCAGCAGCTTAGCTCAGGGTCGCGGCTACACCTTC	CASSLAQGRGYTF
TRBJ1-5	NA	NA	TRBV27	TGTGCCAGCAGTTTAAGGGACACTTTTGAGAGTCAGCCCCAGCATTTT	CASSLRDTFESQPQHF
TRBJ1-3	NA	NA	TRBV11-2	TGTGCCAGCAGCTCCCCTGGGGGGATTGGGAGCTCTGGAAACACCATATATTTT	CASSSPGGIGSSGNTIYF
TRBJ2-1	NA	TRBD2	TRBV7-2	TGTGCCAGCAGCTCCCCTATTTATGCCGGGACTACGCACAATGAGCAGTTCTTC	CASSSPIYAGTTHNEQFF
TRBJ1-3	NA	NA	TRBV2	TGTGCCAACTCGCTACAGGGATTCTCTGGAAACACCATATATTTT	CANSLQGFSGNTIYF
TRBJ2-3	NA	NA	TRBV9	TGTGCCAGCAGCGTGGGGGGGACAGGCCTCACAGATACGCAGTATTTT	CASSVGGTGLTDTQYF
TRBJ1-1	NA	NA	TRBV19	TGTGCCAGTAGTTATAAGGGAGGGAACACTGAAGCTTTCTTT	CASSYKGGNTEAFF
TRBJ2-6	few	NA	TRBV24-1	TGTGCCACCAGTGAGCAGGACTCTGGGGCCAACGTCCTGACTTTC	CATSEQDSGANVLTF
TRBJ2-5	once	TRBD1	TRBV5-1	TGCGCCAGCAGCTTGGGACAGGGGGGCCAAGAGACCCAGTACTTC	CASSLGQGGQETQYF
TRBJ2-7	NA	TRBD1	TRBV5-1	TGCGCCAGCAGCCCCGTTGGGACAGGTATAGACTACGAGCAGTACTTC	CASSPVGTGIDYEQYF
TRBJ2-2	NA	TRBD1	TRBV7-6	TGTGCCAGCAGCTCAAGGACAGGCCGTGGAACCGGGGAGCTGTTTTTT	CASSSRTGRGTGELFF
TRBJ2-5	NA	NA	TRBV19	TGTGCCAGTAGTAGGGACTTCGTGGTTGAGACCCAGTACTTC	CASSRDFVVETQYF
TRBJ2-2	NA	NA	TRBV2	TGTGCCAGCACAATAGAGGGGAACACCGGGGAGCTGTTTTTT	CASTIEGNTGELFF
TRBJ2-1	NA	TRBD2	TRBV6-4	TGTGCCAGCAGTGTACTAGCGGGATCCTACAATGAGCAGTTCTTC	CASSVLAGSYNEQFF
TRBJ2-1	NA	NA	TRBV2	TGTGCCAGCAGTGATCGAGGGAATGAGCAGTTCTTC	CASSDRGNEQFF
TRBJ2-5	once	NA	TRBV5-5	TGTGCCAGCAGTCGACAGGTCGAAGAGACCCAGTACTTC	CASSRQVEETQYF
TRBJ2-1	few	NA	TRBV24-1	TGTGCCACCAGTGATTTGCAGGGAATCAATGAGCAGTTCTTC	CATSDLQGINEQFF
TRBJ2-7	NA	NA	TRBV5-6	TGTGCCAGCAGCTGGCAGCAACTAGTGGTTCAGTACTTC	CASSWQQLVVQYF
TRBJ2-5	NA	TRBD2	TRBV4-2	TGTGCCAGCAGCCCATGGGAGGGCTCCCAAGAGACCCAGTACTTC	CASSPWEGSQETQYF
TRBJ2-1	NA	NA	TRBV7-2	TGTGCCAGCAGCTTAGCCGGCCAGGTTCGCTACAATGAGCAGTTCTTC	CASSLAGQVRYNEQFF
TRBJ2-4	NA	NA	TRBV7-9	TGTGCCAGCAGCTTAAGTTCCGGTGACCCTGGGAGCATTCAGTACTTC	CASSLSSGDPGSIQYF
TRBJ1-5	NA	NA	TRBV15	TGTGCCACCAAATCAACAGTCCTGAGCAATCAGCCCCAGCATTTT	CATKSTVLSNQPQHF
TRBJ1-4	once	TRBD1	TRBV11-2	TGTGCCAGCAGCCCCAACCGGATGGCAGGGGGAAAACTGTTTTTT	CASSPNRMAGGKLFF
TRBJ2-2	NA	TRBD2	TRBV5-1	TGCGCCAGCAGCTCCGGACTAGACACCGGGGAGCTGTTTTTT	CASSSGLDTGELFF
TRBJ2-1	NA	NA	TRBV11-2	TGTGCCAGCAGCTTCCGGGAGCGAGGTGAGCAGTTCTTC	CASSFRERGEQFF
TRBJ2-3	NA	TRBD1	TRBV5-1	TGCGCCAGCAGCACCCTGACAGGGGCCACAGATACGCAGTATTTT	CASSTLTGATDTQYF
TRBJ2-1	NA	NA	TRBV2	TGTGCCAGCAGTGGGGCAGAAGTAAGCTCCTACAATGAGCAGTTCTTC	CASSGAEVSSYNEQFF